The 28 T cell receptor beta chains below were found in one sample sequenced in a study of blood T cell repertoires in COVID-19. The data were produced by immunoSEQ multiplex PCR, yet TCRdb's version contains in-frame clones alone and is incomplete. The sample yields 48,000 or so clones, over 65% seen once. The sequencing input was peripheral blood. The receptors here all came from a woman aged 60-75 years with acute or convalescent COVID-19.

The V call is TRBV15, the J call TRBJ2-5, with D hard to call. This CDR3 comprises 14 residues. V was clipped by 2 bases and J by 5 bases, with 12 bases between them. Per the germline V gene, CDR1 is LNHNV and CDR2 is YYDKDF (reference sequence). This CDR3 is CATSRQVLKETQYF. CDR3 nucleotide sequence: TGTGCCACCAGCAGACAGGTACTGAAGGAGACCCAGTACTTC.

This chain links TRBV19 with TRBJ1-6; D remains ambiguous. Germline V lookup: CDR1 LNHDA, CDR2 SQIVND (reference sequence). Trimming removed 11 bases at V and 8 bases at J, with 19 bases between. The CDR3 length is 14 residues. For the CDR3, the DNA is TGTGCCTCCGCATCGGCCGCCGAGGATTCACCCCTCCACTTT. Residues: CASASAAEDSPLHF.

V is TRBV2 and J is TRBJ1-6; D is possibly TRBD1 (6 bases). With 6 bases removed from V and 8 bases from J, the gap between germline ends came to 11 bases. This CDR3 has 13 residues. Germline CDR1 SNHLY, CDR2 FYNNEI. CDR3 sequence reads: CASSGNRDSPLHF. CDR3 in DNA: TGTGCCAGCAGCGGCAACAGGGATTCACCCCTCCACTTT.

This CDR3 reads CTSSQNPTGQGNYGYTF. CDR3 DNA: TGCACCAGCAGCCAAAACCCGACAGGGCAAGGGAACTATGGCTACACCTTC. The chain combines TRBV1 with TRBJ1-2; TRBD1 is the table's D call, not checked against the DNA. TRBV1 corresponds to a pseudogene. The CDR3 contains 17 residues.

The J gene is TRBJ1-5, the V gene TRBV6-6; D is possibly TRBD1 (6 bases). CDR1 MNHNY and CDR2 SVGAGI come from the germline V gene (reference sequence). The V end was cut by 6 bases, the J end by 9 bases, with 18 bases between. The CDR3 runs to 14 residues. CDR3 coding DNA: TGTGCCAGCAGCCGAGGGGGGGGACTATGGCCCCAGCATTTT. Protein sequence: CASSRGGGLWPQHF.

V and J are TRBV19 and TRBJ1-1, with 9 bases that match TRBD1. Germline V lookup: CDR1 LNHDA, CDR2 SQIVND (reference sequence). V was pared by 4 bases and J by 3 bases, with 6 bases of the junction left unmatched. The CDR3 extends over 15 amino acids. CDR3 nucleotides: TGTGCCAGTAGTAAGGGACAGGGATGGGACACTGAAGCTTTCTTT. It encodes CASSKGQGWDTEAFF.

The chain combines TRBV27 with TRBJ2-2; TRBD2 might be the D (6 bases). V lost 3 bases and J lost 6, with 8 bases in between. This CDR3 comprises 13 residues. Germline loops: CDR1 MNHEY, CDR2 SMNVEV (reference sequence). DNA for the CDR3: TGTGCCAGCAGTTTTTGGGGGGCCGGGGAGCTGTTTTTT. Amino acids: CASSFWGAGELFF.

The rearrangement links TRBV7-9 to TRBJ2-5; 8 nucleotides align to TRBD2. Trimming at V came to 1 base and at J to 2 bases, leaving 6 bases not matched to a gene. Germline lookup yields CDR1 SEHNR and CDR2 FQNEAQ (reference sequence). This CDR3 contains 16 residues. The chain's CDR3 is CASSLVPSGPQETQYF. CDR3 DNA: TGTGCCAGCAGCTTAGTGCCTAGCGGGCCTCAAGAGACCCAGTACTTC.

V and J are TRBV3-1 (or the pseudogene TRBV3-2) and TRBJ2-1; the D gene is possibly TRBD2 (5 bases). Looked up from germline, CDR1 is LGHDT and CDR2 is YNNKEL (reference sequence). The V end was cut by 5 bases, the J end by 0 bases, with 11 bases between. This CDR3 comprises 15 residues. CDR3 nucleotides: TGTGCCAGCAGCGCCAGCGGAAGCTCCTACAATGAGCAGTTCTTC. Translated: CASSASGSSYNEQFF.

The chain uses TRBV5-1 and TRBJ2-7; 7 bases match TRBD2. Looked up from germline, CDR1 is SGHRS and CDR2 is YFSETQ. The CDR3 covers 13 residues. V trimming: 2 bases; J trimming: 3 bases; junction bases outside the gene matches: 2. In DNA form, the CDR3 reads TGCGCCAGCAGCTTTGGGACTAACTACGAGCAGTACTTC. Protein sequence: CASSFGTNYEQYF. Using reference TRBV5-1 and TRBJ2-7 for the parts outside the CDR3, the full variable domain is KAGVTQTPRYLIKTRGQQVTLSCSPISGHRSVSWYQQTPGQGLQFLFEYFSETQRNKGNFPGRFSGRQFSNSRSEMNVSTLELGDSALYLCASSFGTNYEQYFGPGTRLTVT.

The chain carries TRBV7-2 and TRBJ1-1; no reliable D call. CDR1 is SGHTA and CDR2 is FQGNSA in the germline V gene. Deletions cut 2 bases from V and 3 bases from J, with 7 bases between. The CDR3 consists of 13 residues. The CDR3 region has the DNA TGTGCCAGCAGCTTACATGGAGACACTGAAGCTTTCTTT. It specifies CASSLHGDTEAFF.

The chain uses TRBV19 and TRBJ2-7, with 7 bases aligning to TRBD1. Per the germline V gene, CDR1 is LNHDA and CDR2 is SQIVND (reference sequence). With 5 bases clipped from V and 2 bases from J, the junction kept 6 bases outside the gene matches. CDR3 size: 14 residues. The CDR3 DNA reads as TGTGCCAGTAGTTTCGACAGGGAAGCCTACGAGCAGTACTTC. Protein product: CASSFDREAYEQYF.

The rearrangement joins TRBV27 to TRBJ2-2; 8 bases agree with TRBD1. Unmatched junction bases numbered 3, after V lost 8 bases and J lost 1 base. The CDR3 contains 14 residues. Germline values: CDR1 MNHEY, CDR2 SMNVEV (reference sequence). CDR3 loop: CASRQGRNTGELFF. The CDR3 DNA reads as TGTGCCAGCCGACAGGGGCGGAACACCGGGGAGCTGTTTTTT.

This chain uses TRBV19 with TRBJ2-1; weak D call: TRBD2 (6 bases). Germline V gene sequence: CDR1 LNHDA, CDR2 SQIVND (reference sequence). The CDR3 length is 14 residues. Trimming left V 4 bases short and J 3 bases short, with 10 bases between. The CDR3 DNA reads TGTGCCAGTAGTAGGGGGGATGTCTACAATGAGCAGTTCTTC. Protein: CASSRGDVYNEQFF.

The genes are TRBV6-5 and TRBJ1-5; possible D gene TRBD1, 5 bases. Germline CDR1 MNHEY, CDR2 SVGAGI. Trimming removed 6 bases at V and 7 bases at J, with 13 bases between. This CDR3 spans 13 amino acids. The CDR3 nucleotides read TGTGCCAGCAGCGAGCAGGGCCCGCAGCCCCAGCATTTT. Translating gives CASSEQGPQPQHF.

This chain joins TRBV9 and TRBJ1-3; 8 bases fit TRBD1. The CDR3 contains 15 residues. Germline CDR1 and CDR2: SGDLS and YYNGEE. Trimming took 2 bases from V and 2 from J; bases not matched to a gene: 3. The CDR3 here is CASSVTTGAGNTIYF. CDR3 in DNA: TGTGCCAGCAGCGTCACGACAGGGGCTGGAAACACCATATATTTT.

This chain connects TRBV6-5 to TRBJ1-4, with TRBD1 matching over 7 bases. Germline loops: CDR1 MNHEY, CDR2 SVGAGI. This CDR3 is 14 amino acids long. V was pared by 5 bases and J by 8 bases, with 8 bases of the junction left unmatched. The CDR3 protein is CASSRDSPEEKLFF. The CDR3 DNA reads as TGTGCCAGCAGTAGGGACAGTCCCGAGGAAAAACTGTTTTTT.

The chain has TRBV27 and TRBJ2-7; 8 bases line up with TRBD1. The trim removed 6 bases at V and 7 bases at J, leaving 23 bases unmatched. Germline-derived CDR1 and CDR2 are MNHEY and SMNVEV (reference sequence). The length of the CDR3 is 18 residues. CDR3 nucleotides: TGTGCCAGCAGCCCTCCCGGGACAGGTGGATTACACTACGTAGAGCAGTACTTC. This gives the protein CASSPPGTGGLHYVEQYF.

The chain recombines TRBV7-8 with TRBJ2-3; tentative D call: TRBD1 (5 bases). Germline-derived CDR1 and CDR2 are SGHVS and FQNEAQ. Trimming cost V 5 bases and J 5 bases, with 14 bases left between them. The CDR3 loop spans 14 amino acids. In DNA, the CDR3 is TGTGCCAGCAGCCCACAGGCTGCCGGAGATACGCAGTATTTT. This gives the protein CASSPQAAGDTQYF.

This chain joins TRBV9 and TRBJ1-2; no clear D gene. The ends were cut back, 3 bases at V and 6 bases at J, with 15 bases in the middle. Per germline, CDR1 SGDLS and CDR2 YYNGEE. This CDR3 is 14 amino acids long. The CDR3 DNA is TGTGCCAGCAGCGAAATAAATATTGTCGATGGCTACACCTTC. It translates to CASSEINIVDGYTF. The variable domain in full, completed from reference TRBV9 and TRBJ1-2, reads DSGVTQTPKHLITATGQRVTLRCSPRSGDLSVYWYQQSLDQGLQFLIQYYNGEERAKGNILERFSAQQFPDLHSELNLSSLELGDSALYFCASSEINIVDGYTFGSGTRLTVV.

This chain uses TRBV9 with TRBJ2-1, with a weak D call TRBD2 (5 bases). The CDR3 loop spans 15 amino acids. Per the germline V gene, CDR1 is SGDLS and CDR2 is YYNGEE. The V end lost 0 bases, the J end lost 4 bases, and 11 bases lay between the germline ends. The CDR3 loop is CASSVGPGNYNEQFF. The CDR3 DNA is TGTGCCAGCAGCGTAGGACCGGGAAATTACAATGAGCAGTTCTTC.

This clone was seen a few times. The chain uses TRBV28 and TRBJ1-1; D not certain. V lost 5 bases and J 11 bases, leaving 15 bases between the germline ends. This CDR3 comprises 12 residues. From germline, CDR1 is MDHEN and CDR2 SYDVKM. The CDR3: CASSIAVGSAFF. The CDR3 nucleotides read TGTGCCAGCAGTATTGCGGTGGGTTCGGCTTTCTTT.

This clone has a handful of counts. This sequence joins TRBV14 and TRBJ2-5, with D unresolved. Per germline, CDR1 SGHDN and CDR2 FVKESK. Between the trimmed V and J ends, which lost 0 bases and 6 bases, there was a span of 8 bases. The CDR3 contains 13 residues. CDR3 region: CASSQDRRKTQYF. CDR3 in DNA: TGTGCCAGCAGCCAAGATCGCAGGAAGACCCAGTACTTC.

This chain joins TRBV14 and TRBJ2-1; D possibly corresponds to TRBD1 (6 bases). The germline gives CDR1 SGHDN, CDR2 FVKESK. V was shortened by 4 bases and J by 8 bases, with 18 bases between the two germline ends. The length of the CDR3 is 15 residues. This chain's CDR3 is CASSRDTVPDDEQFF. CDR3 nucleotides: TGTGCCAGCAGCCGGGACACCGTGCCCGACGATGAGCAGTTCTTC.

The rearrangement joins TRBV5-5 to TRBJ2-5; no clear D gene. The CDR3 length is 14 residues. Germline assignment: CDR1 SGHKS and CDR2 YYEKEE (reference sequence). Trimming removed 4 bases at V and 2 bases at J, with 12 bases between. In nucleotides, the CDR3 is TGTGCCAGCAGCACCGGGTTGAGGCAAGAGACCCAGTACTTC. Translated, it gives CASSTGLRQETQYF.

The chain employs TRBV30 and TRBJ2-7; a possible D gene is TRBD2 (6 bases). Deletions cut 0 bases from V and 6 bases from J, with 15 bases between. The CDR3 runs to 14 residues. In germline, CDR1 is GTSNPN, CDR2 SVGIG (reference sequence). CDR3 region: CAWSVGREVCEQYF. DNA for the CDR3: TGTGCCTGGAGTGTGGGGCGGGAAGTCTGCGAGCAGTACTTC. The complete variable domain, with remaining parts taken from reference TRBV30 and TRBJ2-7, reads SQTIHQWPATLVQPVGSPLSLECTVEGTSNPNLYWYRQAAGRGLQLLFYSVGIGQISSEVPQNLSASRPQDRQFILSSKKLLLSDSGFYLCAWSVGREVCEQYFGPGTRLTVT.

This sequence joins TRBV6-2 or TRBV6-3 and TRBJ2-7; a possible D gene is TRBD1 (5 bases). The CDR3 has 12 amino acids. Germline V gives CDR1 MNHEY, CDR2 SVGEGT. Trimming removed 5 bases at V and 9 bases at J, with 14 bases between. Here the CDR3 DNA reads TGTGCCAGCAGTAGCGACAGATTCGGGCAGTACTTC. Protein product: CASSSDRFGQYF.

The rearrangement uses TRBV18 and TRBJ2-1; 8 bases fit TRBD1. The CDR3 sequence is 15 residues long. V lost 5 bases, J lost 4 bases, and 7 bases stayed unmatched. The germline CDR1 and CDR2 sequences are KGHSH and LQKENI. CDR3 DNA sequence: TGTGCCAGCTCATACGACAGGGGACAATACAATGAGCAGTTCTTC. This encodes CASSYDRGQYNEQFF.